The T cell receptor beta chain described here comes from a study of T cell repertoires in cytomegalovirus infection. The germline gives CDR1 LNHDA, CDR2 SQIVND (reference sequence). V lost 3 bases and J 2 bases, leaving 20 bases between the germline ends. The CDR3 runs to 18 residues. At least ten counts were recorded for this clonotype. Its specificity is not known. TCRdb processed the reads anew with MiXCR; each CDR3 protein has one entry. The sample consists of approximately 110,000 distinct CDR3 sequences, 30% of them appearing once. The sequence came from a human donor in good health (CMV status not recorded). Some clones in this sample may be carry-over from other donors' samples. The V and J genes are TRBV19 and TRBJ1-5; unclear D gene. The input for sequencing was CD8+ T cells from cultured PBMCs, taken from culture after CMV antigen stimulation. CDR3 sequence: CASSISRGVVRGNQPQHF. The CDR3 nucleotides read TGTGCCAGTAGTATTTCCCGTGGGGTCGTGCGGGGCAATCAGCCCCAGCATTTT.